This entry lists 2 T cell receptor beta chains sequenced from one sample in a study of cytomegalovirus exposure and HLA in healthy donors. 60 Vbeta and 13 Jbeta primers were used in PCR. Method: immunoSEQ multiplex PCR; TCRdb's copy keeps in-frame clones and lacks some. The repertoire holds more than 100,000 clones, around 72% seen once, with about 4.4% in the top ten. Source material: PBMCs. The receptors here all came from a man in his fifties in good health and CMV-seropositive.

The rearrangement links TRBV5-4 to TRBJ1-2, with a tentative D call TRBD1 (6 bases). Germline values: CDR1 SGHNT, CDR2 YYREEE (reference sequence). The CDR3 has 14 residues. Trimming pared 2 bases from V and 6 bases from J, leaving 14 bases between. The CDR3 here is CASSFSTGQDGYTF. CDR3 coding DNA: TGTGCCAGCAGCTTTAGTACAGGGCAAGATGGCTACACCTTC.

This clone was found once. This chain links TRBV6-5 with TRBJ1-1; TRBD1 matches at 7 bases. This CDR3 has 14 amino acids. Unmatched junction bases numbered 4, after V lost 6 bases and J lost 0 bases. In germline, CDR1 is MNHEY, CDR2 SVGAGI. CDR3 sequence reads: CASSRGQMNTEAFF. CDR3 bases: TGTGCCAGCAGCCGGGGACAGATGAACACTGAAGCTTTCTTT.